These 28 T cell receptor beta chains originate from one sample sequenced in a study of blood T cell repertoires in COVID-19 (dated by TCRdb to between 2020 and 2021). Library preparation employed the immunoSEQ multiplex PCR assay. TCRdb carries this immuneACCESS record with in-frame sequences only. Its versions omit some clonotypes, under half of them owing to an unresolved V gene in the studies checked, with the rest unexplained. Counted in this sample were 90,000 or so clones; approximately 91% of them appeared once. The top ten clonotypes cover roughly 5% of the sample. The sample was peripheral blood. These receptors were taken from a man aged 55 to 69 with COVID-19, enrolled during active disease.

This chain joins TRBV18 and TRBJ2-1; TRBD2 might be the D (6 bases). The germline gives CDR1 KGHSH, CDR2 LQKENI. The CDR3 covers 16 residues. With 1 base removed from V and 0 bases from J, the gap between germline ends came to 10 bases. The CDR3 spells CASSPLAVSSYNEQFF. DNA for the CDR3: TGTGCCAGCTCACCACTAGCGGTGAGCTCCTACAATGAGCAGTTCTTC.

The chain combines TRBV7-9 with TRBJ2-3; 8 nucleotides line up with TRBD2. Germline CDR1 reads SEHNR; CDR2 reads FQNEAQ (reference sequence). With V trimmed by 6 bases and J by 2 bases, 10 bases remained unmatched. This CDR3 contains 16 residues. Here the CDR3 reads CASRLTSALNTDTQYF. DNA of the CDR3: TGTGCCAGCAGATTGACTAGCGCGCTGAACACAGATACGCAGTATTTT.

This sequence joins TRBV21-1 and TRBJ2-7; the table's D call of TRBD1 was not tested on the DNA. TRBV21-1 is a pseudogene segment. This CDR3 has 14 amino acids. CDR3 residues: CASRKGQGEDEQYF. The DNA of the CDR3 is TGTGCCAGCAGAAAGGGGCAGGGGGAAGACGAGCAGTACTTC.

V usage is TRBV5-4 and J usage is TRBJ1-6, with 7 nucleotides matching TRBD1. V gave up 1 base and J gave up 11 bases; unmatched junction bases: 9. The germline V gene has CDR1 SGHNT and CDR2 YYREEE (reference sequence). CDR3 length: 15 residues. In nucleotides, the CDR3 is TGTGCCAGCAGCTTGATCGACAGGGAGGCGACACCCCTCCACTTT. Amino acid sequence: CASSLIDREATPLHF.

J is TRBJ1-6 and V is TRBV2, with 9 bases identical to TRBD1. This CDR3 is built from 14 residues. Looked up from germline, CDR1 is SNHLY and CDR2 is FYNNEI. Trimming at V came to 7 bases and at J to 9 bases, leaving 7 bases not matched to a gene. The CDR3 is CASITGTGTSPLHF. CDR3 nucleotide sequence: TGTGCCAGCATCACCGGGACAGGGACTTCACCCCTCCACTTT.

This sequence joins TRBV5-5 and TRBJ2-3; 10 bases line up with TRBD1. This CDR3 is 15 amino acids long. Germline V CDR1 and CDR2: SGHKS, YYEKEE (reference sequence). V was clipped by 0 bases and J by 2 bases; unmatched bases: 0. The CDR3 region is CASSLGQGATDTQYF. The CDR3 DNA sequence: TGTGCCAGCAGCTTGGGACAGGGGGCCACAGATACGCAGTATTTT. The full variable domain, with the rest looked up from reference TRBV5-5 and TRBJ2-3, is DAGVTQSPTHLIKTRGQQVTLRCSPISGHKSVSWYQQVLGQGPQFIFQYYEKEERGRGNFPDRFSARQFPNYSSELNVNALLLGDSALYLCASSLGQGATDTQYFGPGTRLTVL.

The chain carries TRBV3-1 (or the pseudogene TRBV3-2) and TRBJ1-2; D is undetermined. Trimming took 4 bases from V and 7 from J, leaving 10 bases between them. The CDR3 consists of 12 residues. Germline assignment: CDR1 LGHDT and CDR2 YNNKEL (reference sequence). This CDR3 reads CASSLLSRGYTF. The CDR3 DNA follows: TGTGCCAGCAGCCTTCTTAGCCGTGGCTACACCTTC.

The count of this clone is one. The rearrangement uses TRBV4-3 and TRBJ2-3, with a tentative D call TRBD2 (7 bases). The V end lost 0 bases, the J end lost 0 bases, and 16 bases lay between the germline ends. The CDR3 extends over 18 amino acids. CDR1 is LGHNA and CDR2 is YSLEER in the germline V gene. CDR3 nucleotides: TGCGCCAGCAGCCAAGATTACACGGGGGGCCCTAGCACAGATACGCAGTATTTT. Its protein is CASSQDYTGGPSTDTQYF.

V usage is TRBV24-1 and J usage is TRBJ1-2; D is possibly TRBD1 (6 bases). This CDR3 has 12 amino acids. V was pared by 3 bases and J by 8 bases, with 9 bases between. From germline, CDR1 is KGHDR and CDR2 SFDVKD. In DNA form, the CDR3 reads TGTGCCACCAGTGATCCCGACAGGGGCTACACCTTC. Protein: CATSDPDRGYTF.

The chain is built from TRBV19 and TRBJ2-7, with 9 bases matching TRBD1. The germline CDR1 and CDR2 sequences are LNHDA and SQIVND (reference sequence). V shed 7 bases, J shed 0 bases, and the junction held 7 bases outside the gene matches. This CDR3 spans 15 amino acids. Here the CDR3 DNA reads TGTGCCAGTACCGGACAGGGGATGAGCTCCTACGAGCAGTACTTC. This gives the protein CASTGQGMSSYEQYF.

The chain recombines TRBV9 with TRBJ2-7; 13 positions agree with TRBD2. V shed 4 bases and J 6 bases; nucleotides not matched to a gene: 16. The CDR3 sequence is 18 residues long. Germline lookup yields CDR1 SGDLS and CDR2 YYNGEE. This chain's CDR3 is CASSLGLAGDGQTSEQYF. CDR3 bases: TGTGCCAGCAGCCTAGGACTAGCGGGAGACGGGCAGACGAGCGAGCAGTACTTC.

This clone was detected once. The V gene is TRBV19, the J gene TRBJ2-1; TRBD2 matches at 8 bases. V was clipped by 5 bases and J by 5 bases; unmatched bases: 5. The CDR3 sequence is 14 residues long. Per the germline V gene, CDR1 is LNHDA and CDR2 is SQIVND (reference sequence). CDR3 in DNA: TGTGCCAGTAGTCCACTAGCGGCTGACAATGAGCAGTTCTTC. Its protein is CASSPLAADNEQFF.

The chain combines TRBV7-9 with TRBJ1-5, with D uncertain. The CDR3 sequence is 13 residues long. Germline CDR1 reads SEHNR; CDR2 reads FQNEAQ (reference sequence). The ends were cut back, 1 base at V and 4 bases at J, with 5 bases in the middle. The CDR3: CASSLGANQPQHF. CDR3 coding DNA: TGTGCCAGCAGCTTAGGAGCAAATCAGCCCCAGCATTTT.

The rearrangement links TRBV27 to TRBJ2-3; D is uncertain. The CDR3 is 13 amino acids. Germline CDR1 MNHEY, CDR2 SMNVEV (reference sequence). The V end was cut by 5 bases, the J end by 0 bases, with 6 bases between. CDR3 nucleotide sequence: TGTGCCAGCAGTCGTCCTAGCACAGATACGCAGTATTTT. This translates into CASSRPSTDTQYF.

This chain links TRBV18 with TRBJ1-2; D gene unclear. With 3 bases removed from V and 8 bases from J, the gap between germline ends came to 10 bases. The CDR3 contains 12 residues. The germline V gene has CDR1 KGHSH and CDR2 LQKENI. The CDR3 nucleotides read TGTGCCAGCTCACCGGACGGAGGCGGCTACACCTTC. This codes for CASSPDGGGYTF.

A single count supports this clone. The chain is built from TRBV5-1 and TRBJ1-1; 8 positions match TRBD1. Germline V gene lookup returns CDR1 SGHRS and CDR2 YFSETQ. Losses at the gene ends were 3 bases for V and 9 bases for J; bases not matched to a gene: 10. There are 14 residues in the CDR3. The CDR3 sequence: CASSSNPGQVQAFF. The DNA for the CDR3 is TGCGCCAGCAGCTCGAACCCGGGACAGGTCCAAGCTTTCTTT.

The V and J genes are TRBV6-5 and TRBJ2-1, with D unclear. The CDR3 has 12 amino acids. Germline CDR1 MNHEY, CDR2 SVGAGI. With 4 bases removed from V and 5 bases from J, the gap between germline ends came to 6 bases. CDR3 amino acids: CASSSTHNEQFF. The CDR3 DNA follows: TGTGCCAGCAGTTCGACTCACAATGAGCAGTTCTTC.

The chain employs TRBV20-1 and TRBJ2-7; no reliable D call. This CDR3 has 12 amino acids. Deletions cut 3 bases from V and 1 base from J, with 7 bases between. Germline CDR1 reads DFQATT; CDR2 reads SNEGSKA (reference sequence). CDR3 nucleotide sequence: TGCAGTGCTAGTCTTACTTCCTACGAGCAGTACTTC. Protein: CSASLTSYEQYF.

The rearrangement links TRBV24-1 to TRBJ1-5; D is ambiguous. Trimming shortened V by 3 bases and J by 6 bases, and 17 bases separated the two germline ends. In germline, CDR1 is KGHDR, CDR2 SFDVKD. CDR3 length: 16 amino acids. DNA of the CDR3: TGTGCCACCAGTGATGGCCAGTCGGCCAGCGCTCAGCCCCAGCATTTT. Protein: CATSDGQSASAQPQHF.

CDR3 nucleotides: TGTGCCAGCAGCTTAGCATTAGCGGGAGCGGACGAGCAGTACTTC. This gives the protein CASSLALAGADEQYF. The chain carries TRBV7-2 and TRBJ2-7, with 9 nucleotides matching TRBD2. The CDR3 is 15 amino acids. CDR1 is SGHTA and CDR2 is FQGNSA in the germline V gene. J gave up 5 bases and V 0 bases, and 5 bases lay outside the gene matches.

The V call is TRBV3-1 (or the pseudogene TRBV3-2), the J call TRBJ1-6; no reliable D call. Trimming removed 1 base from V and 14 bases from J, with 9 bases in between. This CDR3 contains 12 residues. CDR1 and CDR2 from the germline V gene are LGHDT and YNNKEL (reference sequence). This CDR3 reads CASSQGLVSLHF. The CDR3 bases are TGTGCCAGCAGCCAAGGGCTCGTTTCCCTCCACTTT.

The rearrangement uses TRBV6-5 and TRBJ1-1; D is perhaps TRBD1 (6 bases). In germline, CDR1 is MNHEY, CDR2 SVGAGI. The CDR3 length is 16 residues. With 0 bases removed from V and 0 bases from J, the gap between germline ends came to 11 bases. The chain's CDR3 is CASSYSAGQLNTEAFF. CDR3 sequence (DNA): TGTGCCAGCAGTTACTCAGCCGGACAGCTGAACACTGAAGCTTTCTTT.

This rearrangement joins TRBV28 to TRBJ1-5; TRBD1 agrees at 7 bases. The CDR3 extends over 16 amino acids. CDR1 and CDR2 (germline): MDHEN, SYDVKM. V lost 6 bases to trimming and J lost 0 bases; unmatched junction nucleotides: 8. CDR3 nucleotides: TGTGCCAGCAGCTACAGGGGCGGATATAGCAATCAGCCCCAGCATTTT. Its translation: CASSYRGGYSNQPQHF.

J is TRBJ1-1 and V is TRBV12-3 or TRBV12-4; 7 bases are a match to TRBD1. The CDR3 runs to 13 residues. Trimming at V came to 8 bases and at J to 5 bases, leaving 8 bases not matched to a gene. The CDR3 bases are TGTGCCAGCGTCTCAGGGGGAATGACTGAAGCTTTCTTT. Its protein product is CASVSGGMTEAFF.

The chain carries TRBV6-1 and TRBJ2-3; 14 bases match TRBD2. After removal of 1 base from V and 3 bases from J, the junction contained 3 bases not matched to a gene. The CDR3 sequence is 17 residues long. Germline V gene data show CDR1 as MNHNS and CDR2 as SASEGT. The CDR3 reads CASSEEGLAGVTDTQYF. CDR3 in DNA: TGTGCCAGCAGTGAAGAGGGACTAGCGGGAGTTACAGATACGCAGTATTTT.

The chain has TRBV19 and TRBJ2-7; D unresolved. This CDR3 has 13 amino acids. V was shortened by 5 bases and J by 6 bases, with 14 bases between the two germline ends. Per the germline V gene, CDR1 is LNHDA and CDR2 is SQIVND (reference sequence). The CDR3 spells CASSLTTRSEQYF. DNA of the CDR3: TGTGCCAGTAGTCTGACCACGCGGAGCGAGCAGTACTTC.

This chain uses TRBV6-5 with TRBJ2-2; 9 nucleotides line up with TRBD2. Germline lookup yields CDR1 MNHEY and CDR2 SVGAGI. V lost 6 bases to trimming and J lost 2 bases; unmatched junction nucleotides: 1. The CDR3 has 14 amino acids. The CDR3, as DNA: TGTGCCAGCAGGACTAGCGGTAACACCGGGGAGCTGTTTTTT. Translated: CASRTSGNTGELFF.

The gene calls are TRBV27 and TRBJ2-1; D remains unclear. This CDR3 has 16 amino acids. Germline CDR1 reads MNHEY; CDR2 reads SMNVEV (reference sequence). Trimming stripped 4 bases from V and 0 bases from J, with 13 bases between. CDR3: CASSYEGYSSYNEQFF. CDR3 DNA: TGTGCCAGCAGTTACGAAGGTTACAGCTCCTACAATGAGCAGTTCTTC.